This T cell receptor (beta chain) was captured by sequencing in a study of persistence of HIV-infected CD4 T cells. The stimulus was lysate of CMV-infected fibroblasts, about 10 ug/mL. Memory cells lacking CD40L and CD69 with high CD45RO were sorted. The CDR3 consists of 17 residues. V was cut by 1 base and J by 0 bases, with 16 bases left in between. From germline, CDR1 is SEHNR and CDR2 FQNEAQ (reference sequence). Concerning this clone itself: As yet, its antigen is unknown.

This was the immunoSEQ version 4 assay in survey mode. The data were produced by immunoSEQ multiplex PCR, yet TCRdb's version contains in-frame clones alone and is incomplete. The sample holds fewer than 30,000 clones; around 80% are singletons and the top ten take 4% to 5%. Sequenced here: CD4+ T cells sorted from PBMCs after roughly 18-hour stimulation, sampled from a patient who received antiretroviral therapy. V gene TRBV7-9 combines with J gene TRBJ2-7; D possibly corresponds to TRBD1 (5 bases). The clonotype originates from an adult man with HIV who was CMV-seropositive. CDR3 DNA: TGTGCCAGCAGCTTAGTAGTAGGGGCTCAGCTCTCCTACGAGCAGTACTTC. It is translated as CASSLVVGAQLSYEQYF.